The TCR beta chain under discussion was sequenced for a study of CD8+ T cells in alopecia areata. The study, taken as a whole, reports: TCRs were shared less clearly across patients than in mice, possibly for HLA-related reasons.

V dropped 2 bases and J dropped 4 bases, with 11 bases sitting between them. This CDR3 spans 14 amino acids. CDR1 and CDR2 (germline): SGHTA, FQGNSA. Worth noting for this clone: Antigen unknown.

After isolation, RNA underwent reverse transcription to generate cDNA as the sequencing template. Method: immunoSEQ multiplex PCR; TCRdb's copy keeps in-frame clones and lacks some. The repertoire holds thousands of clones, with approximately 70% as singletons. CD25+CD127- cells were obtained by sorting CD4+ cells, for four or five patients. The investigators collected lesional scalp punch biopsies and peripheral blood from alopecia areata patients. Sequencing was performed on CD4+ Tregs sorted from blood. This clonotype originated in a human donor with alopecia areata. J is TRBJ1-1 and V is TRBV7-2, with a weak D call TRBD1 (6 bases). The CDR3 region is CASSLTQGTTEAFF. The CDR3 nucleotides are TGTGCCAGCAGCTTAACCCAGGGGACCACTGAAGCTTTCTTT.